This TCR beta chain was obtained from a study of cytomegalovirus exposure and HLA in healthy donors. Looking at the study overall: A later analysis reported the 120 or so validation repertoires used the same platform as the 666 first-cohort repertoires. The study's findings and limits: TCR beta chains numbering more than 150 were designated cytomegalovirus-associated.

A note on this clone: Antigen: not known.

Assay: immunoSEQ multiplex PCR; the TCRdb copy retains only in-frame clones and omits some. The repertoire consists of fewer than 120,000 clones, with 85% to 90% occurring once and the leading ten covering about 1.5%. Germline-derived CDR1 and CDR2 are LNHDA and SQIVND (reference sequence). The ends were cut back, 5 bases at V and 2 bases at J, with 10 bases in the middle. CDR3 size: 13 residues. What was sequenced was PBMCs. The source of this sequence is a woman between 25 and 40 years old in good health and CMV-seropositive. The J gene is TRBJ2-7, the V gene TRBV19; the D gene is possibly TRBD2 (5 bases). In DNA, the CDR3 is TGTGCCAGTAGTGGCGGGTTTACCTACGAGCAGTACTTC. It translates to CASSGGFTYEQYF.